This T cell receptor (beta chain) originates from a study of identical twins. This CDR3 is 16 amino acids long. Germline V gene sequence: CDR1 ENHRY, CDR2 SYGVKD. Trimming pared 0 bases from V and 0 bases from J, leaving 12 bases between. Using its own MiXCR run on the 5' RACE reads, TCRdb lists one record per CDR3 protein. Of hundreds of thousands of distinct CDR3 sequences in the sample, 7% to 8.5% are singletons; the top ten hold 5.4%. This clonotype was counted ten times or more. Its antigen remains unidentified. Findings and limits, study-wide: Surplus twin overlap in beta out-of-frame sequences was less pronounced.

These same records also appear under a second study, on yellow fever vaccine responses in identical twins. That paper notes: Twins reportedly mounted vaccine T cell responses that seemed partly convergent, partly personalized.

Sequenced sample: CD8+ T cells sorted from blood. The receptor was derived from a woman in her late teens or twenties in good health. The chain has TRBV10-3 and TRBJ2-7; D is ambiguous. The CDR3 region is CAISESMGHTSYEQYF. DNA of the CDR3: TGTGCCATCAGTGAGTCGATGGGTCACACCTCCTACGAGCAGTACTTC.